Listed below are T cell receptor beta chains from one sample, sequenced in a study of blood T cell repertoires in COVID-19. TCRdb's table, derived via immunoSEQ multiplex PCR, lists solely in-frame clones and lacks some. This sample has 200,000 to 300,000 clones, with approximately 86% found just once. Material: peripheral blood. Receptors originate from a man aged 40-49 years who had recovered from COVID-19. The CDR3 runs from the conserved cysteine through the conserved F or W. Fields, in order: D gene, J gene, clone size, V gene, CDR3 protein, CDR3 DNA. The D gene is left open where the match is weak. Size is stated for part of the rows, as once, few or many counts, or as a class when the clone is expanded.

TRBD2,TRBJ2-2,.,TRBV5-1,CASSSGLPNTGELFF,TGCGCCAGCAGCTCGGGACTACCGAACACCGGGGAGCTGTTTTTT
TRBD1,TRBJ1-2,.,TRBV24-1,CATSDAGGGYTF,TGTGCCACCAGTGATGCAGGGGGTGGCTACACCTTC
.,TRBJ1-5,.,TRBV5-8,CASSLLGGNQPQHF,TGTGCCAGCAGCCTTCTGGGCGGCAATCAGCCCCAGCATTTT
.,TRBJ1-5,.,TRBV9,CASSLGGGSNQPQHF,TGTGCCAGCAGCCTCGGGGGGGGCAGCAATCAGCCCCAGCATTTT
TRBD2,TRBJ2-1,.,TRBV2,CASSVTSGRNNEQFF,TGTGCCAGCAGTGTTACTAGCGGGAGGAACAATGAGCAGTTCTTC
.,TRBJ1-1,.,TRBV12-3/TRBV12-4,CASSPYRRQAFF,TGTGCCAGCAGTCCCTATAGGAGACAAGCTTTCTTT
TRBD1,TRBJ1-5,.,TRBV19,CASRAGGSFSQPQHF,TGTGCCAGTAGGGCAGGGGGCAGTTTCAGTCAGCCCCAGCATTTT
.,TRBJ1-1,.,TRBV19,CASSVRVGRSEAFF,TGTGCCAGTAGTGTGAGGGTTGGGAGGTCTGAAGCTTTCTTT
TRBD2,TRBJ2-1,.,TRBV6-2/TRBV6-3,CASSYSASGYNEQFF,TGTGCCAGCAGTTACTCGGCTAGCGGATACAATGAGCAGTTCTTC
TRBD1,TRBJ2-1,once,TRBV19,CASKSGQGFLF,TGTGCCAGTAAATCGGGACAGGGATTTCTCTTC
.,TRBJ1-2,.,TRBV2,CASSERGGEVLDGYTF,TGTGCCAGCAGTGAACGCGGGGGGGAAGTATTGGATGGCTACACCTTC
TRBD1,TRBJ1-4,.,TRBV4-3,CASSRRQGDDEKLFF,TGCGCCAGCAGCCGACGACAGGGTGATGATGAAAAACTGTTTTTT
TRBD2,TRBJ2-7,.,TRBV28,CAIDRIAGGIHSYEQYF,TGTGCCATCGATCGGATAGCGGGAGGAATCCACTCCTACGAGCAGTACTTC
TRBD2,TRBJ2-5,.,TRBV19,CASSPKGTSGRGTQYF,TGTGCCAGTAGTCCGAAAGGGACTAGCGGAAGGGGGACCCAGTACTTC
.,TRBJ2-5,.,TRBV6-5,CASRSAAKQETQYF,TGTGCCAGCAGATCAGCGGCCAAACAAGAGACCCAGTACTTC
TRBD2,TRBJ2-7,.,TRBV6-2/TRBV6-3,CASSYLRLAGAHEQYF,TGTGCCAGCAGTTACCTAAGACTAGCGGGAGCCCACGAGCAGTACTTC
.,TRBJ1-2,.,TRBV27,CASSFLAGGSYTF,TGTGCCAGCAGTTTCTTGGCGGGGGGCAGCTACACCTTC
TRBD2,TRBJ2-1,.,TRBV7-6,CASSLRRGGGNEQFF,TGTGCCAGCAGCTTACGGCGGGGGGGCGGGAATGAGCAGTTCTTC
TRBD1,TRBJ1-2,.,TRBV7-9,CASSLPRQGNYGYTF,TGTGCCAGCAGTTTGCCCAGACAGGGGAACTATGGCTACACCTTC
.,TRBJ1-4,.,TRBV27,CASSLSTVWTNEKLFF,TGTGCCAGCAGTTTATCGACAGTTTGGACTAATGAAAAACTGTTTTTT
.,TRBJ1-2,few,TRBV6-5,CASSYSPGGSYTF,TGTGCCAGCAGTTACTCCCCAGGAGGGAGTTACACCTTC
.,TRBJ2-3,.,TRBV7-9,CASSSERGTDTQYF,TGTGCCAGCAGCTCCGAGCGGGGCACAGATACGCAGTATTTT
TRBD2,TRBJ2-3,.,TRBV7-8,CASSQGLAGAVIADTQYF,TGTGCCAGCAGCCAAGGACTAGCGGGAGCAGTTATCGCAGATACGCAGTATTTT
.,TRBJ1-1,.,TRBV6-1,CASSAGGGGMNTEAFF,TGTGCCAGCAGTGCGGGCGGGGGGGGCATGAACACTGAAGCTTTCTTT
.,TRBJ2-2,.,TRBV6-6,CASSYVAGTGELFF,TGTGCCAGCAGTTACGTCGCGGGGACCGGGGAGCTGTTTTTT
.,TRBJ1-1,few,TRBV2,CASSLFADTEAFF,TGTGCCAGCAGTCTCTTTGCGGACACTGAAGCTTTCTTT
.,TRBJ2-7,many,TRBV15,CATSRAVGASDEQYF,TGTGCCACCAGCAGAGCAGTGGGAGCATCCGACGAGCAGTACTTC
.,TRBJ1-2,.,TRBV5-5,CASSPEGTFWGYTF,TGTGCCAGCAGCCCGGAGGGCACCTTTTGGGGCTACACCTTC
.,TRBJ2-3,.,TRBV12-3/TRBV12-4,CASSRFDTQYF,TGTGCCAGCAGTCGTTTTGATACGCAGTATTTT
TRBD2,TRBJ2-7,.,TRBV5-1,CASSFGGGRATYEQYF,TGCGCCAGCAGCTTCGGTGGCGGGAGGGCCACCTACGAGCAGTACTTC
TRBD1,TRBJ2-7,.,TRBV5-1,CASSPRQGASYEQYF,TGCGCCAGCAGCCCCAGACAGGGGGCGTCCTACGAGCAGTACTTC
.,TRBJ1-1,.,TRBV28,CASSLLQQANTEAFF,TGTGCCAGCAGTTTACTCCAACAGGCTAACACTGAAGCTTTCTTT
.,TRBJ2-2,.,TRBV6-5,CASRGTSPDTGELFF,TGTGCCAGCAGGGGCACAAGTCCGGACACCGGGGAGCTGTTTTTT
TRBD1,TRBJ1-1,few,TRBV4-2,CASHSSDRVSEAFF,TGTGCCAGCCATTCCAGTGACAGGGTATCTGAAGCTTTCTTT
TRBD2,TRBJ2-7,.,TRBV7-9,CASSWGLAGGDEQYF,TGTGCCAGCAGCTGGGGACTAGCGGGAGGTGACGAGCAGTACTTC
TRBD2,TRBJ2-5,.,TRBV19,CASSLEAGGPQETQYF,TGTGCCAGTAGTCTGGAAGCGGGGGGTCCCCAAGAGACCCAGTACTTC
TRBD1,TRBJ1-1,.,TRBV11-2,CASSSSDRGSYEAFF,TGTGCCAGCAGCTCCTCGGACAGGGGGAGTTATGAAGCTTTCTTT
TRBD1,TRBJ2-7,few,TRBV11-3,CASSLDGTDEQYF,TGTGCCAGCAGCTTGGATGGGACAGACGAGCAGTACTTC
.,TRBJ2-7,.,TRBV5-4,CASSLDLTYEQYF,TGTGCCAGCAGCTTGGACCTAACCTACGAGCAGTACTTC
TRBD1,TRBJ1-4,.,TRBV12-5,CASKPGQGNEKLFF,TGTGCTAGTAAACCGGGACAGGGGAATGAAAAACTGTTTTTT
.,TRBJ2-7,once,TRBV19,CASSIDEQAYEQYF,TGTGCCAGTAGTATAGATGAACAGGCCTACGAGCAGTACTTC
TRBD1,TRBJ1-2,.,TRBV27,CASREGQGNGYTF,TGTGCCAGCAGAGAGGGACAGGGCAATGGCTACACCTTC
.,TRBJ1-1,.,TRBV28,CASYAGTTEAFF,TGTGCCAGCTACGCGGGAACAACTGAAGCTTTCTTT
.,TRBJ1-1,many,TRBV10-3,CAISERGVNTEAFF,TGTGCCATCAGTGAACGGGGAGTGAACACTGAAGCTTTCTTT
TRBD1,TRBJ1-4,.,TRBV19,CASRKTGGNEKLFF,TGTGCCAGTAGAAAGACAGGGGGCAATGAAAAACTGTTTTTT
.,TRBJ2-1,.,TRBV30,CAWSVAGGREQFF,TGTGCCTGGAGTGTAGCGGGTGGGAGAGAGCAGTTCTTC
.,TRBJ1-6,few,TRBV9,CASSHYPQARGSPNSPLHF,TGTGCCAGCAGCCACTACCCTCAGGCCAGGGGTTCTCCTAATTCACCCCTCCACTTT
.,TRBJ2-7,.,TRBV9,CASSRGGTDYEQYF,TGTGCCAGCAGCCGAGGGGGGACAGACTACGAGCAGTACTTC
TRBD1,TRBJ1-2,.,TRBV6-2/TRBV6-3,CASSYSPAGDRGPDGYTF,TGTGCCAGCAGTTACTCCCCTGCCGGGGACAGGGGGCCAGATGGCTACACCTTC
TRBD2,TRBJ2-7,once,TRBV3-1/TRBV3-2,CASSPTPPGLAGGYEQYF,TGTGCCAGCAGCCCTACGCCCCCCGGACTAGCGGGAGGATACGAGCAGTACTTC
TRBD1,TRBJ1-5,.,TRBV7-2,CASSSDRGANQPQHF,TGTGCCAGCAGCTCAGACAGGGGTGCCAATCAGCCCCAGCATTTT
TRBD1,TRBJ1-2,.,TRBV5-1,CASSFGLMGNRGYGYTF,TGCGCCAGCAGCTTTGGTTTAATGGGAAACAGGGGATATGGCTACACCTTC
TRBD2,TRBJ2-3,.,TRBV7-9,CASSLWGGGHTDTQYF,TGTGCCAGCAGCTTATGGGGCGGGGGGCACACAGATACGCAGTATTTT
.,TRBJ1-6,.,TRBV4-3,CASSQDDRNSPLHF,TGCGCCAGCAGCCAAGATGACAGAAATTCACCCCTCCACTTT